This T cell receptor (beta chain) was recorded in a study of technical replicates of blood from a few donors. This CDR3 is built from 17 residues. V lost 0 bases, J lost 3 bases, and 8 bases stayed unmatched. CDR1 LGHNT and CDR2 FRNRAP come from the germline V gene. Libraries were prepared by immunoSEQ multiplex PCR; TCRdb keeps only in-frame clonotypes and omits some of them. Of fewer than 80,000 clones listed, 86% are singletons. The material sequenced was PBMCs. The TCR was taken from a human donor in good health. Some clones in this sample may be carry-over from other donors' samples. The rearrangement joins TRBV12-5 to TRBJ1-5; 7 nucleotides line up with TRBD1. The CDR3 is CASGLVVRTGYNQPQHF. The CDR3 DNA reads TGTGCTAGTGGTTTGGTAGTCCGGACAGGATACAATCAGCCCCAGCATTTT.